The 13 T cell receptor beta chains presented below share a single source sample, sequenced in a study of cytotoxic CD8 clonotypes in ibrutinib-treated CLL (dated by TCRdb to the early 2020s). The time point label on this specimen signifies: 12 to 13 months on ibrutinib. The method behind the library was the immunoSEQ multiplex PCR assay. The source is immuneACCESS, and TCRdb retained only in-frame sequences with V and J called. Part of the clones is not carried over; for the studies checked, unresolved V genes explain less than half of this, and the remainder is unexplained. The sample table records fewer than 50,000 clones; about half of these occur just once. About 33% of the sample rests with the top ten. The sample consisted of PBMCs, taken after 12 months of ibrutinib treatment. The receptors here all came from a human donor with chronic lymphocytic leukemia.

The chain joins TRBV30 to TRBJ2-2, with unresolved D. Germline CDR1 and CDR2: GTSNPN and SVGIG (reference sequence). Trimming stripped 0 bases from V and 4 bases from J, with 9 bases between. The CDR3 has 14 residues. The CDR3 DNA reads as TGTGCCTGGAGTGTATCTAGTGTCACCGGGGAGCTGTTTTTT. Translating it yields CAWSVSSVTGELFF.

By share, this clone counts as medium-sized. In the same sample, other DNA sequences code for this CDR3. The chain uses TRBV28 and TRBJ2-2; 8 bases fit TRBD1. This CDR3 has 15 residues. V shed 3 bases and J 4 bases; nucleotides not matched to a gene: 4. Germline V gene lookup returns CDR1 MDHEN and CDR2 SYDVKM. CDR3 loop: CASSLGDRGTGELFF. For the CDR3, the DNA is TGTGCCAGCAGTTTGGGAGACAGGGGCACCGGGGAGCTGTTTTTT.

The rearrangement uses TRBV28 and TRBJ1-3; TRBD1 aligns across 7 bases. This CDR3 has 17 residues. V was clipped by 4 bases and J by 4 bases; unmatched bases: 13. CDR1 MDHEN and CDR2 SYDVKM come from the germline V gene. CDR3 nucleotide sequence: TGTGCCAGCAGTTCCCGGACAGGTCGCTGGAGAGGAAACACCATATATTTT. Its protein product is CASSSRTGRWRGNTIYF.

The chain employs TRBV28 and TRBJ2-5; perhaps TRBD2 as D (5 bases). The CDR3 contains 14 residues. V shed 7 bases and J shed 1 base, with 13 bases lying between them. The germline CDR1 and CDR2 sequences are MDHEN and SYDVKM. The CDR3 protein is CASNSKRFQETQYF. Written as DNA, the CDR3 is TGTGCCAGCAATTCGAAGCGGTTCCAAGAGACCCAGTACTTC.

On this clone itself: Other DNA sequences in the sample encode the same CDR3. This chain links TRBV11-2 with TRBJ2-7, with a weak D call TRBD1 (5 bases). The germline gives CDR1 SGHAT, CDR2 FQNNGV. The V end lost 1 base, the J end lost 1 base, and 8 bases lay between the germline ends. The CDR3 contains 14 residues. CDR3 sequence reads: CASSLAAGSYEQYF. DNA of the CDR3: TGTGCCAGCAGCTTAGCTGCAGGGTCCTACGAGCAGTACTTC.

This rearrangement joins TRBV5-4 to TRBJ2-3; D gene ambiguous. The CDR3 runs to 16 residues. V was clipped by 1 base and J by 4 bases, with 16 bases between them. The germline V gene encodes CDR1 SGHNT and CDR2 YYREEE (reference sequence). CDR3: CASSLNSGVNADTQYF. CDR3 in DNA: TGTGCCAGCAGCTTGAATAGTGGAGTGAATGCAGATACGCAGTATTTT.

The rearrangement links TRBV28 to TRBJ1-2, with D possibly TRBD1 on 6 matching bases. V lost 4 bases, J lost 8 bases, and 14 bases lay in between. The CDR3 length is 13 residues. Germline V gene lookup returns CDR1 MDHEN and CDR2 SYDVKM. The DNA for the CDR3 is TGTGCCAGCAGTTCCTTAGACAGGAGGGGCTACACCTTC. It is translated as CASSSLDRRGYTF.

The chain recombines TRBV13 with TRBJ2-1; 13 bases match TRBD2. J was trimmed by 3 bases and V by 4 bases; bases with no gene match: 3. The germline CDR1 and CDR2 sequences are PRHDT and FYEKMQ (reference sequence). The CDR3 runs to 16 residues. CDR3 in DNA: TGTGCCAGCAGCTCTAGGACTAGCGGGAGCTACAATGAGCAGTTCTTC. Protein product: CASSSRTSGSYNEQFF.

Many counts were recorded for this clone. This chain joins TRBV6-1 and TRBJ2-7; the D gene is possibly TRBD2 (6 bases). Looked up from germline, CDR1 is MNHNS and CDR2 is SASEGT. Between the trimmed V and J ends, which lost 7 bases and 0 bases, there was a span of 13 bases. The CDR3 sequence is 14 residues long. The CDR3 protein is CASTKAEGSYEQYF. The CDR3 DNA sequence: TGTGCCAGCACCAAGGCGGAGGGCTCCTACGAGCAGTACTTC.

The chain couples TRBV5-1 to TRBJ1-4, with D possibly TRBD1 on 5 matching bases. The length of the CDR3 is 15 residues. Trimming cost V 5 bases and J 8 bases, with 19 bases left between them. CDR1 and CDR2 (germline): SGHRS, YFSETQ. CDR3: CASSSTPGHEEKLFF. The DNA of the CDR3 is TGCGCCAGCAGTTCCACACCCGGACACGAAGAAAAACTGTTTTTT.

The CDR3 region has the DNA TGTGCCATCAGTGACCGGAGGGGGAACTATGGCTACACCTTC. Protein sequence: CAISDRRGNYGYTF. This chain joins TRBV10-3 and TRBJ1-2, with D maybe TRBD1 (6 bases). Per the germline V gene, CDR1 is ENHRY and CDR2 is SYGVKD. Trimming pared 3 bases from V and 2 bases from J, leaving 10 bases between. The CDR3 has 14 amino acids.

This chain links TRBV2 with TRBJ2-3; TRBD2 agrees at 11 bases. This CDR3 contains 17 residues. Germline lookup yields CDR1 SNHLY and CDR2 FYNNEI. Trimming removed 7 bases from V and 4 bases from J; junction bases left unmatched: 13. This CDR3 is CASTRTSGSHGADTQYF. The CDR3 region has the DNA TGTGCCAGCACCCGGACTAGCGGGTCCCATGGGGCAGATACGCAGTATTTT.

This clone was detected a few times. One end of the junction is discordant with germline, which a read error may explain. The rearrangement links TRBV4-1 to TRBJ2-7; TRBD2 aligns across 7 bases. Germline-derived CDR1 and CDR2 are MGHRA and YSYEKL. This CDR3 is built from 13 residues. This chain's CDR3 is CASSQELVGGPHF. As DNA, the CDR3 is TGCGCCAGCAGCCAAGAACTTGTGGGAGGGCCGCACTTC.